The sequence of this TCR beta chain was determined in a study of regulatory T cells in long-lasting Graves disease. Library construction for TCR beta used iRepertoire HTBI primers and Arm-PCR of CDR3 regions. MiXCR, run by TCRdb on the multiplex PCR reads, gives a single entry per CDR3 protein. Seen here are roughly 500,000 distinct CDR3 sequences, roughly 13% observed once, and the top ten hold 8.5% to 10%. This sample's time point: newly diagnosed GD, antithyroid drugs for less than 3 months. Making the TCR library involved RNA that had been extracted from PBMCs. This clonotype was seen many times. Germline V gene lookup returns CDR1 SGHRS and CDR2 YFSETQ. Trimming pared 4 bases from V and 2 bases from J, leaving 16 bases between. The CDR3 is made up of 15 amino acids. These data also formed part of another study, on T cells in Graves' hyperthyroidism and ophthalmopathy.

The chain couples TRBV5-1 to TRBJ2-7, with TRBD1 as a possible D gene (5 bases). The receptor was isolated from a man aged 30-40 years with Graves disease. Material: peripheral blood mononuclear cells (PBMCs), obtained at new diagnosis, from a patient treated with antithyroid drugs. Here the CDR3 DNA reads TGCGCCAGCAGCGCAGGGATGGATTCTCCCTACGAGCAGTACTTC. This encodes CASSAGMDSPYEQYF.